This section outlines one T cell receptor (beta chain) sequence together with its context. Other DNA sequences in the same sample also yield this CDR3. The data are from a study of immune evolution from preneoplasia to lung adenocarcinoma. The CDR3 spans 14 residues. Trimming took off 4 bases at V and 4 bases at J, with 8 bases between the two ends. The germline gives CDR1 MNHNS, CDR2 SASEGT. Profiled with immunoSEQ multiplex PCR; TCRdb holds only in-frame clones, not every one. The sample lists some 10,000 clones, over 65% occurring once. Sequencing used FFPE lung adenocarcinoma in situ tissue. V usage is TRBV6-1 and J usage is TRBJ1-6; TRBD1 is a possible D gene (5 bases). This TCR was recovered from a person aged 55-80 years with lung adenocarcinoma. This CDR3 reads CASSAGPYNSPLHF. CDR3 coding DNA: TGTGCCAGCAGTGCGGGACCATATAATTCACCCCTCCACTTT.